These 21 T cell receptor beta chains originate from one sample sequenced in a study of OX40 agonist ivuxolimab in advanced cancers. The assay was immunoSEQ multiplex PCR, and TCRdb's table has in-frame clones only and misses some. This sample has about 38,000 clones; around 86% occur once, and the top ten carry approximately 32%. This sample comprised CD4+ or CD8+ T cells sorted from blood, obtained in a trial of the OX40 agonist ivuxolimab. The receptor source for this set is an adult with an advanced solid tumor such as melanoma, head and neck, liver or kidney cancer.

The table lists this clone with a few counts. The CDR3 DNA is TGTGCCAGCAGTGAAGGGGACATTTATGGCTACACCTTC. Translated: CASSEGDIYGYTF. The V and J genes are TRBV6-1 and TRBJ1-2; D may be TRBD1 (6 bases). V was trimmed by 1 base and J by 5 bases, leaving 8 bases between them. The germline V gene has CDR1 MNHNS and CDR2 SASEGT. The CDR3 loop spans 13 amino acids.

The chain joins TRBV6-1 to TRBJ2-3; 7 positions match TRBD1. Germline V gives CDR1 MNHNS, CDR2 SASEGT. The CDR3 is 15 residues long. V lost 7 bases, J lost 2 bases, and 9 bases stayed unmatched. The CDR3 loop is CASKVSDRNTDTQYF. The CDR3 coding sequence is TGTGCCAGCAAGGTATCGGACAGGAACACAGATACGCAGTATTTT.

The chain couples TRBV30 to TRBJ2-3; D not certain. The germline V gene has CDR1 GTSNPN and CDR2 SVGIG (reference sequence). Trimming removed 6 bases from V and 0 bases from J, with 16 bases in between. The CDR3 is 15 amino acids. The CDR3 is CACFRTRLSTDTQYF. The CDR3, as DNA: TGTGCCTGTTTCCGGACCCGGCTTAGCACAGATACGCAGTATTTT.

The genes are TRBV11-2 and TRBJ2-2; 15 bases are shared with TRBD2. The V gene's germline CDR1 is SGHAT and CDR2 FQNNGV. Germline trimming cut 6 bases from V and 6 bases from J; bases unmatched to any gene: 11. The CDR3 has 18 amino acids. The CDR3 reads CASRTPGLAGGRPGELFF. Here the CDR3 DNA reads TGTGCCAGCAGGACACCGGGACTAGCGGGAGGCAGGCCCGGGGAGCTGTTTTTT.

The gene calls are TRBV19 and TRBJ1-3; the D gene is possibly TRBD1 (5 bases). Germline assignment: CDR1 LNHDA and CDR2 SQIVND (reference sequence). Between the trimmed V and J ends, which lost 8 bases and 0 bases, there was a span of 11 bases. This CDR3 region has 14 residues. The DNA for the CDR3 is TGTGCCAGTTTGGACGGGGCCTCTGGAAACACCATATATTTT. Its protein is CASLDGASGNTIYF.

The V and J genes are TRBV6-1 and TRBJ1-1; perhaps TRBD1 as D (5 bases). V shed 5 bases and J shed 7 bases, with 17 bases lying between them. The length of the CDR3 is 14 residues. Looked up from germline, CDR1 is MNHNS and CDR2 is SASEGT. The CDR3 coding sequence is TGTGCCAGCAGTACTGATTTGGGGGTGGTTGAAGCTTTCTTT. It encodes CASSTDLGVVEAFF.

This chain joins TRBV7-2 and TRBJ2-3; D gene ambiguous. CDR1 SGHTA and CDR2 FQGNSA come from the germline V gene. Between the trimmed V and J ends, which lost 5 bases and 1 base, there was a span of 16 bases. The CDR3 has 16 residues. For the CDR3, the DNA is TGTGCCAGCAGCCCTCTAGGGCTGGGTGGCACAGATACGCAGTATTTT. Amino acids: CASSPLGLGGTDTQYF.

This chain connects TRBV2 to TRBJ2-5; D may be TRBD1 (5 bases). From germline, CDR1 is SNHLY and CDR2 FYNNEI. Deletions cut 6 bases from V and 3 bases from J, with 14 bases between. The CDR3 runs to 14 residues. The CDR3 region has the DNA TGTGCCAGCAGGGACACCGTACAAAAAGAGACCCAGTACTTC. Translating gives CASRDTVQKETQYF. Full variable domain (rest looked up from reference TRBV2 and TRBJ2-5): EPEVTQTPSHQVTQMGQEVILRCVPISNHLYFYWYRQILGQKVEFLVSFYNNEISEKSEIFDDQFSVERPDGSNFTLKIRSTKLEDSAMYFCASRDTVQKETQYFGPGTRLLVL.

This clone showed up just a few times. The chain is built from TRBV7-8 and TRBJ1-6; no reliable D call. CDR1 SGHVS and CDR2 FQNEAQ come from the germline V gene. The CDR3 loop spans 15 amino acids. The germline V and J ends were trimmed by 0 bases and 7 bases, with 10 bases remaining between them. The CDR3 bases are TGTGCCAGCAGCTTAGCGACGGGGATGAATTCACCCCTCCACTTT. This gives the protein CASSLATGMNSPLHF.

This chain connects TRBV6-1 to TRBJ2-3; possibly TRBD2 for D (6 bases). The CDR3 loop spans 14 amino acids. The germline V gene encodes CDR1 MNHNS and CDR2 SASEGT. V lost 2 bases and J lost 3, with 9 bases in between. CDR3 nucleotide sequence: TGTGCCAGCAGTGAATCGGCGGGAACAGATACGCAGTATTTT. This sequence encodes CASSESAGTDTQYF.

CDR3 residues: CASGIQGFRGTDTQYF. For the CDR3, the DNA is TGTGCCAGTGGGATCCAAGGGTTTAGAGGCACAGATACGCAGTATTTT. The chain has TRBV19 and TRBJ2-3; D remains ambiguous. Per germline, CDR1 LNHDA and CDR2 SQIVND (reference sequence). The length of the CDR3 is 16 residues. The V gene lost 8 bases and the J gene lost 1 base, with 19 bases spanning the gap.

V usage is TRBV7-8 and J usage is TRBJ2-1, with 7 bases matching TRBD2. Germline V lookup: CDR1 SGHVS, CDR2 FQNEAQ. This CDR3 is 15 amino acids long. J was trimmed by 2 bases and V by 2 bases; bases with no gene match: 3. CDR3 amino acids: CASSLIRGAYNEQFF. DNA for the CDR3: TGTGCCAGCAGCTTAATCCGGGGGGCCTACAATGAGCAGTTCTTC.

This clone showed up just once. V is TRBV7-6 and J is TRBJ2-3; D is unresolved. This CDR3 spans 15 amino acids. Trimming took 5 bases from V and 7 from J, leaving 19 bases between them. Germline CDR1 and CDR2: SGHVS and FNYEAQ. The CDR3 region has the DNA TGTGCCAGCAGCCCGACCCCCCAGAGAGGTAATACGCAGTATTTT. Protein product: CASSPTPQRGNTQYF.

The CDR3 region is CASSSPSTDSYEQYF. CDR3 DNA: TGTGCCAGCAGTTCGCCCAGCACCGATTCCTACGAGCAGTACTTC. The gene calls are TRBV27 and TRBJ2-7; D gene uncertain. Germline values: CDR1 MNHEY, CDR2 SMNVEV (reference sequence). V lost 4 bases to trimming and J lost 1 base, with 14 bases between them. This CDR3 is built from 15 residues.

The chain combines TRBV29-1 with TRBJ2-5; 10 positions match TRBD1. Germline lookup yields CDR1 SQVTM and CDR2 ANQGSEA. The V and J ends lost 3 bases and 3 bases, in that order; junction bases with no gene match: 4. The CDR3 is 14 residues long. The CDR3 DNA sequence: TGCAGCGTTGATCGGGGACAGGGGAAAGAGACCCAGTACTTC. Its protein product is CSVDRGQGKETQYF.

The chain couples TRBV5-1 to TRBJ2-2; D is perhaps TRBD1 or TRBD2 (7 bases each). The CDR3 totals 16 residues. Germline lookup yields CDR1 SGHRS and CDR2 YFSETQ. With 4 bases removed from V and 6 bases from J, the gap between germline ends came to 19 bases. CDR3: CASSSGTESIAGELFF. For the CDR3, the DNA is TGCGCCAGCAGCAGCGGGACAGAGAGCATCGCCGGGGAGCTGTTTTTT. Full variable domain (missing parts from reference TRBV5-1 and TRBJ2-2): KAGVTQTPRYLIKTRGQQVTLSCSPISGHRSVSWYQQTPGQGLQFLFEYFSETQRNKGNFPGRFSGRQFSNSRSEMNVSTLELGDSALYLCASSSGTESIAGELFFGEGSRLTVL.

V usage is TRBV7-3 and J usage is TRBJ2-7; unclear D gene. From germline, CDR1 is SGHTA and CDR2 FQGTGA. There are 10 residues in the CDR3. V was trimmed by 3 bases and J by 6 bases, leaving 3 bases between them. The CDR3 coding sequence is TGTGCCAGCAGCTTGACCGAGCAGTACTTC. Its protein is CASSLTEQYF.

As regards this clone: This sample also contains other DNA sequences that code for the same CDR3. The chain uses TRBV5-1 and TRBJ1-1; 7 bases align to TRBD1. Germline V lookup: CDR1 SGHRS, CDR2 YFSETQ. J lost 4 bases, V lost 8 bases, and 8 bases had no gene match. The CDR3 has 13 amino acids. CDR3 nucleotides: TGCGCCAGTTCACTACAGGGGAGCACTGAAGCTTTCTTT. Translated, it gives CASSLQGSTEAFF.

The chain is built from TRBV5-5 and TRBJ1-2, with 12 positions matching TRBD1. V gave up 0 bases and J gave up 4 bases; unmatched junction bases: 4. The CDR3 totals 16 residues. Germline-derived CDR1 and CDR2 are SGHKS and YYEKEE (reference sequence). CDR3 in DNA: TGTGCCAGCAGCTTGGGCGGGACAGGGGGCGGCTATGGCTACACCTTC. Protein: CASSLGGTGGGYGYTF.

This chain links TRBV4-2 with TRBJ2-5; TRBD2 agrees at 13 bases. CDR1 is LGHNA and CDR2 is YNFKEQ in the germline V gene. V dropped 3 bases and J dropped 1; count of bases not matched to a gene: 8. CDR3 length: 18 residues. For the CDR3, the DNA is TGTGCCAGCAGCCAGGTGACTAGCGGGGGGCCGTCCCAAGAGACCCAGTACTTC. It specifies CASSQVTSGGPSQETQYF.

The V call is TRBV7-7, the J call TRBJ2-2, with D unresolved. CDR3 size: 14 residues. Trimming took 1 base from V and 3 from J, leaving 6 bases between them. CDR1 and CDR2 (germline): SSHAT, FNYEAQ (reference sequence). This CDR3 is CASSLGQYTGELFF. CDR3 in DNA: TGTGCCAGCAGCTTAGGGCAGTACACCGGGGAGCTGTTTTTT.